The clone carrying this TCR beta chain was observed once. The antigen is undetermined. The protocol was immunoSEQ multiplex PCR, while the TCRdb copy is restricted to in-frame clones and leaves out a portion. The sample yields roughly 120,000 clones, 88% seen once. The sample is drawn from a study of T cell responses to AZD1222 COVID-19 vaccine. Overall study findings and caveats: Spike-specific TCR depth and breadth grew after two AZD1222 doses.

This receptor was taken from an adult in good health. The specimen comprised peripheral blood, sampled on day 0 of AZD1222 vaccination.

CDR3 amino acids: CASSSGTGFSGNTIYF. The CDR3 DNA follows: TGTGCCAGCTCATCCGGTACTGGGTTCTCTGGAAACACCATATATTTT. This chain connects TRBV18 to TRBJ1-3; D gene uncertain. V gave up 5 bases and J gave up 0 bases, with 14 bases separating them. The germline V gene encodes CDR1 KGHSH and CDR2 LQKENI. The CDR3 runs 16 residues.